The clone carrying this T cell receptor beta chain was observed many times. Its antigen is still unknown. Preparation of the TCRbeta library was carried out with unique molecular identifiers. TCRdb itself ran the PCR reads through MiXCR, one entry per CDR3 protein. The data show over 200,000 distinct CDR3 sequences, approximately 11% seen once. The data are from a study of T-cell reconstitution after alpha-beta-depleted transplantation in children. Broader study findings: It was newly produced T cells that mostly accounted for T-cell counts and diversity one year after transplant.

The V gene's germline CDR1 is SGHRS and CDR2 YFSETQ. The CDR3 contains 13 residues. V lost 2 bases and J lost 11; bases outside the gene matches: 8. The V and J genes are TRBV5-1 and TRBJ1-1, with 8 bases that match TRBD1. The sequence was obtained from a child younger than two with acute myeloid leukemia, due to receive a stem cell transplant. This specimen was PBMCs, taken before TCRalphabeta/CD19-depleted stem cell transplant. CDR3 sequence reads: CASSFRTGNKAFF. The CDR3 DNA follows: TGCGCCAGCAGCTTTCGGACAGGGAATAAGGCTTTCTTT.